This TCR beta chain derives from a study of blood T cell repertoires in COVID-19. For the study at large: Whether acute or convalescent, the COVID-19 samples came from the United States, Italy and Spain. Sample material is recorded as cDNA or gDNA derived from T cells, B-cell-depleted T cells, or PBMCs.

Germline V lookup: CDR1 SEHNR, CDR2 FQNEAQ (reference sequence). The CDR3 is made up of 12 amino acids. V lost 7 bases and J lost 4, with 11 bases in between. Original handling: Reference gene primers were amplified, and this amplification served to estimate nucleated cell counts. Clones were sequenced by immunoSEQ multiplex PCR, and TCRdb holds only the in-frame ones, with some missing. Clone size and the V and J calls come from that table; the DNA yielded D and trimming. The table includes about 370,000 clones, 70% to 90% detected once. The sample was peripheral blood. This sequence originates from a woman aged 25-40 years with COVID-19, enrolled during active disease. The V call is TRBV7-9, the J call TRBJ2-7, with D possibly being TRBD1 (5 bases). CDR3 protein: CASTPTDYEQYF. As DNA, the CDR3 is TGTGCCAGCACCCCGACAGATTACGAGCAGTACTTC.